The 21 T cell receptor beta chains below come from one sample, sequenced in a study of T cells in localized non-small cell lung cancer. Measured with immunoSEQ multiplex PCR; TCRdb has only the in-frame clones, and not every one. The table records over 15,000 clones, about 91% of them present only once. Sequencing was performed on peripheral blood, taken before any cancer treatment. The receptors shown here come from a female donor at least 60 years old with stage III squamous cell lung carcinoma.

The chain couples TRBV14 to TRBJ1-2; possibly TRBD1 for D (5 bases). CDR3 length: 13 residues. CDR1 and CDR2 from the germline V gene are SGHDN and FVKESK. V was trimmed by 2 bases and J by 10 bases, leaving 14 bases between them. The CDR3 loop reads CASSQQGWGAYTF. CDR3 nucleotides: TGTGCCAGCAGCCAACAGGGTTGGGGAGCCTACACCTTC.

This chain joins TRBV7-9 and TRBJ2-1, with 15 bases matching TRBD2. Germline V gives CDR1 SEHNR, CDR2 FQNEAQ (reference sequence). This CDR3 contains 17 residues. The ends lost 4 bases at V and 3 bases at J; junction bases unmatched: 4. The DNA of the CDR3 is TGTGCCAGCAGCTCCGGACTAGCGGGAGGGGGCTACAATGAGCAGTTCTTC. Its protein product is CASSSGLAGGGYNEQFF.

This rearrangement joins TRBV20-1 to TRBJ2-1, with 7 positions matching TRBD1. Germline loops: CDR1 DFQATT, CDR2 SNEGSKA (reference sequence). V gave up 7 bases and J gave up 6 bases; unmatched junction bases: 3. This CDR3 is built from 11 residues. CDR3 loop: CSGRDSNEQFF. The CDR3 DNA reads TGCAGTGGCCGGGACAGCAATGAGCAGTTCTTC.

The CDR3 loop is CASSLTWSTEGDYEQYF. The DNA of the CDR3 is TGTGCCAGCAGCTTAACCTGGTCCACCGAAGGGGACTACGAGCAGTACTTC. The rearrangement joins TRBV11-2 to TRBJ2-7; D is possibly TRBD1 (5 bases). The CDR3 consists of 17 residues. From germline, CDR1 is SGHAT and CDR2 FQNNGV. Trimming shortened V by 2 bases and J by 3 bases, and 20 bases separated the two germline ends.

The chain joins TRBV4-2 to TRBJ2-1; D gene ambiguous. The CDR3 loop spans 14 amino acids. Germline V gene lookup returns CDR1 LGHNA and CDR2 YNFKEQ. The V end lost 1 base, the J end lost 6 bases, and 10 bases lay between the germline ends. CDR3 in DNA: TGTGCCAGCAGCCAAGCCGGCTCGTCCAATGAGCAGTTCTTC. Amino acids: CASSQAGSSNEQFF.

The gene calls are TRBV6-6 and TRBJ2-1; D is perhaps TRBD1 or TRBD2 (5 bases each). This CDR3 contains 15 residues. V gave up 2 bases and J gave up 5 bases, with 13 bases separating them. The V gene's germline CDR1 is MNHNY and CDR2 SVGAGI (reference sequence). The CDR3 region has the DNA TGTGCCAGCAGTTACCGGGGCCATCCCAACAATGAGCAGTTCTTC. This codes for CASSYRGHPNNEQFF.

The gene calls are TRBV14 and TRBJ2-7; a weak D match, TRBD1 (5 bases). V gave up 0 bases and J gave up 2 bases, with 5 bases separating them. CDR3 size: 13 residues. Germline CDR1 and CDR2: SGHDN and FVKESK. The CDR3 here is CASSQDRAYEQYF. In DNA form, the CDR3 reads TGTGCCAGCAGCCAAGACAGGGCCTACGAGCAGTACTTC.

The chain carries TRBV5-1 and TRBJ1-1; tentative D call: TRBD1 (5 bases). This CDR3 is 15 amino acids long. Trimming shortened V by 0 bases and J by 4 bases, and 13 bases separated the two germline ends. Per the germline V gene, CDR1 is SGHRS and CDR2 is YFSETQ. The CDR3 reads CASSLAGYSSTEAFF. CDR3 in DNA: TGCGCCAGCAGCTTGGCAGGGTATTCGAGCACTGAAGCTTTCTTT.

This clone appeared once. The chain joins TRBV4-2 to TRBJ2-1; 8 nucleotides align to TRBD2. V lost 0 bases and J lost 7; bases outside the gene matches: 5. The germline gives CDR1 LGHNA, CDR2 YNFKEQ. The CDR3 totals 15 residues. In nucleotides, the CDR3 is TGTGCCAGCAGCCAAGAACTAGCGGCTGTGAATGAGCAGTTCTTC. This encodes CASSQELAAVNEQFF.

CDR3 in DNA: TGTGCCAGCAGCTTCGGGGACCCCAGAAGGTATGGCTACACCTTC. It encodes CASSFGDPRRYGYTF. The rearrangement joins TRBV7-9 to TRBJ1-2; D might be TRBD1 (5 bases). This CDR3 comprises 15 residues. Germline V gene sequence: CDR1 SEHNR, CDR2 FQNEAQ (reference sequence). Trimming left V 3 bases short and J 5 bases short, with 16 bases between.

This chain joins TRBV7-9 and TRBJ1-1; no reliable D call. The germline V gene has CDR1 SEHNR and CDR2 FQNEAQ (reference sequence). V lost 1 base, J lost 4 bases, and 10 bases lay in between. The CDR3 loop spans 14 amino acids. The CDR3 loop is CASSLDGVATEAFF. CDR3 nucleotides: TGTGCCAGCAGCTTAGACGGGGTCGCCACTGAAGCTTTCTTT.

The chain recombines TRBV2 with TRBJ1-1; TRBD1 might be the D (6 bases). CDR1 and CDR2 from the germline V gene are SNHLY and FYNNEI. V lost 4 bases, J lost 0 bases, and 9 bases lay in between. This CDR3 comprises 14 residues. CDR3: CASSGDIMNTEAFF. For the CDR3, the DNA is TGTGCCAGCAGTGGGGACATCATGAACACTGAAGCTTTCTTT.

The chain carries TRBV6-5 and TRBJ1-2; D uncertain. Germline CDR1 reads MNHEY; CDR2 reads SVGAGI. The CDR3 sequence is 16 residues long. Trimming cost V 2 bases and J 1 base, with 14 bases left between them. CDR3 sequence reads: CASSYAQAGFNYGYTF. Written as DNA, the CDR3 is TGTGCCAGCAGTTACGCGCAAGCCGGGTTTAACTATGGCTACACCTTC.

The chain recombines TRBV7-9 with TRBJ2-5; D is perhaps TRBD1 or TRBD2 (6 bases each). Germline CDR1 SEHNR, CDR2 FQNEAQ (reference sequence). The CDR3 has 14 residues. V was shortened by 2 bases and J by 4 bases, with 11 bases between the two germline ends. The CDR3 is CASSLRGARETQYF. CDR3 in DNA: TGTGCCAGCAGCTTAAGGGGGGCGCGAGAGACCCAGTACTTC.

This sequence joins TRBV5-1 and TRBJ1-1; D gene unclear. With 4 bases removed from V and 1 base from J, the gap between germline ends came to 11 bases. In germline, CDR1 is SGHRS, CDR2 YFSETQ. This CDR3 region has 14 residues. The CDR3 region has the DNA TGCGCCAGCAGCCCCGGAGGGCGGAACACTGAAGCTTTCTTT. Its translation is CASSPGGRNTEAFF. The variable domain in full, completed from reference TRBV5-1 and TRBJ1-1, reads KAGVTQTPRYLIKTRGQQVTLSCSPISGHRSVSWYQQTPGQGLQFLFEYFSETQRNKGNFPGRFSGRQFSNSRSEMNVSTLELGDSALYLCASSPGGRNTEAFFGQGTRLTVV.

This chain joins TRBV7-3 and TRBJ1-6, with D possibly matching TRBD1 (6 bases). This CDR3 region has 14 residues. Germline CDR1 and CDR2: SGHTA and FQGTGA. Trimming shortened V by 1 base and J by 6 bases, and 7 bases separated the two germline ends. The CDR3 loop is CASSLIGGNSPLHF. CDR3 in DNA: TGTGCCAGCAGCTTAATAGGGGGTAATTCACCCCTCCACTTT.

V usage is TRBV29-1 and J usage is TRBJ2-7; D might be TRBD1 (6 bases). The CDR3 spans 16 residues. V was pared by 0 bases and J by 5 bases, with 20 bases between. Germline-derived CDR1 and CDR2 are SQVTM and ANQGSEA. The CDR3 sequence: CSVEDLEKGQRNEQYF. The CDR3 DNA sequence: TGCAGCGTTGAAGATCTAGAAAAGGGACAACGTAACGAGCAGTACTTC.

The count of this clone is one. The chain employs TRBV5-5 and TRBJ2-6; D uncertain. The CDR3 is 18 residues long. The germline V and J ends were trimmed by 3 bases and 0 bases, with 16 bases remaining between them. Per the germline V gene, CDR1 is SGHKS and CDR2 is YYEKEE (reference sequence). The CDR3 DNA reads TGTGCCAGCAGCTCCCCGGGCCTAAGATACTCTGGGGCCAACGTCCTGACTTTC. As protein: CASSSPGLRYSGANVLTF.

This clone appeared a few times. CDR3 loop: CASSLSVDGLEETQYF. CDR3 DNA sequence: TGTGCCAGCAGCTTAAGCGTGGACGGACTAGAAGAGACCCAGTACTTC. The rearrangement joins TRBV7-8 to TRBJ2-5; 7 nucleotides align to TRBD2. In germline, CDR1 is SGHVS, CDR2 FQNEAQ. V lost 2 bases to trimming and J lost 3 bases; unmatched junction nucleotides: 9. The CDR3 covers 16 residues.

The chain couples TRBV5-8 to TRBJ1-2; TRBD1 is a possible D gene (5 bases). The germline gives CDR1 SGHTS, CDR2 YDEGEE. The length of the CDR3 is 14 residues. V lost 2 bases, J lost 3 bases, and 11 bases lay in between. CDR3 DNA: TGTGCCAGCAGCTTTGGCACAGGCCACTATGGCTACACCTTC. This codes for CASSFGTGHYGYTF.

V and J are TRBV21-1 and TRBJ2-5; the table's D call, TRBD1, was not checked against the DNA. TRBV21-1 is flagged as a pseudogene. The length of the CDR3 is 15 residues. The CDR3 loop reads CASSKAARGPETQYF. Written as DNA, the CDR3 is TGTGCCAGCAGCAAAGCTGCGAGGGGGCCGGAGACCCAGTACTTC.